One and the same sample provided the 18 T cell receptor beta chains below, sequenced in a study of cytomegalovirus exposure and HLA in healthy donors. Profiling relied on immunoSEQ multiplex PCR, and the TCRdb table lists in-frame clones only, not all of them. The table includes 140,000 to 150,000 clones, about 94% detected once. Input material: PBMCs. These TCRs come from a man younger than 35 in good health and CMV-seropositive.

This clone appeared a single time. The rearrangement joins TRBV5-1 to TRBJ2-7, with 8 bases fitting TRBD1. V lost 4 bases and J lost 2; bases outside the gene matches: 8. Germline V gene data show CDR1 as SGHRS and CDR2 as YFSETQ. This CDR3 spans 15 amino acids. The CDR3 nucleotides read TGCGCCAGCAGCCCAGGGACAGGCGTGACCTACGAGCAGTACTTC. Protein sequence: CASSPGTGVTYEQYF.

For this clone: Other DNA variants within this sample encode the same CDR3. This chain connects TRBV5-1 to TRBJ2-5; 7 bases are a match to TRBD1. The CDR3 contains 14 residues. Germline lookup yields CDR1 SGHRS and CDR2 YFSETQ. With 0 bases clipped from V and 5 bases from J, the junction kept 4 bases outside the gene matches. The CDR3 is CASSLGQGRETQYF. CDR3 nucleotides: TGCGCCAGCAGCTTGGGACAGGGAAGGGAGACCCAGTACTTC.

The count of this clone is one. The chain couples TRBV11-2 to TRBJ1-5, with D tentatively TRBD1 (6 bases). The CDR3 has 16 residues. Germline CDR1 reads SGHAT; CDR2 reads FQNNGV. V lost 5 bases, J lost 4 bases, and 18 bases lay in between. The CDR3 region is CASSATTGYRNQPQHF. In nucleotides, the CDR3 is TGTGCCAGCAGCGCCACCACAGGGTATCGGAATCAGCCCCAGCATTTT.

This clone was observed once. The chain joins TRBV15 to TRBJ1-4; 7 bases map to TRBD1. The V and J ends lost 1 base and 4 bases, in that order; junction bases with no gene match: 6. Germline V gene sequence: CDR1 LNHNV, CDR2 YYDKDF (reference sequence). This CDR3 contains 16 residues. CDR3 amino acids: CATSRVVTGINEKLFF. DNA of the CDR3: TGTGCCACCAGCAGAGTTGTGACAGGGATTAATGAAAAACTGTTTTTT.

J is TRBJ2-7 and V is TRBV9; TRBD1 might be the D (6 bases). Deletions cut 0 bases from V and 3 bases from J, with 10 bases between. The CDR3 extends over 14 amino acids. The germline gives CDR1 SGDLS, CDR2 YYNGEE. The CDR3 nucleotides are TGTGCCAGCAGCGTAGCGGCGACAGGCTACGAGCAGTACTTC. As protein: CASSVAATGYEQYF.

The chain employs TRBV29-1 and TRBJ2-5; tentative D call: TRBD1 (6 bases). The V end lost 5 bases, the J end lost 1 base, and 11 bases lay between the germline ends. Germline V gene lookup returns CDR1 SQVTM and CDR2 ANQGSEA. The length of the CDR3 is 13 residues. The CDR3 here is CSVFQGTQETQYF. In DNA, the CDR3 is TGCAGCGTTTTCCAGGGGACCCAAGAGACCCAGTACTTC.

The gene calls are TRBV9 and TRBJ2-2; 8 bases match TRBD1. The CDR3 covers 15 residues. The J segment lost 6 bases and the V segment lost 4 bases, leaving 8 bases of the junction unmatched. Germline-derived CDR1 and CDR2 are SGDLS and YYNGEE. DNA of the CDR3: TGTGCCAGCAGCTGGACAGGGTCCAACTCCGGGGAGCTGTTTTTT. Protein product: CASSWTGSNSGELFF.

V gene TRBV18 combines with J gene TRBJ2-5; D possibly corresponds to TRBD2 (5 bases). Germline V CDR1 and CDR2: KGHSH, LQKENI. Trimming stripped 3 bases from V and 4 bases from J, with 18 bases between. The CDR3 length is 16 residues. Here the CDR3 reads CASSPTSRGRIETQYF. CDR3 bases: TGTGCCAGCTCACCGACCAGCAGAGGGCGGATAGAGACCCAGTACTTC.

The genes are TRBV9 and TRBJ1-2; D remains unclear. CDR1 and CDR2 (germline): SGDLS, YYNGEE. The CDR3 has 13 amino acids. Deletions cut 0 bases from V and 8 bases from J, with 11 bases between. CDR3 amino acids: CASSVVRGRGYTF. The DNA of the CDR3 is TGTGCCAGCAGCGTAGTTCGCGGGAGGGGCTACACCTTC.

This clone was found once. This rearrangement joins TRBV5-4 to TRBJ1-2, with 7 bases fitting TRBD1. Germline CDR1 is SGHNT and CDR2 is YYREEE (reference sequence). The J segment lost 4 bases and the V segment lost 0 bases, leaving 6 bases of the junction unmatched. The CDR3 totals 15 residues. The CDR3 region is CASSLVQGGSYGYTF. CDR3 coding DNA: TGTGCCAGCAGCTTGGTGCAGGGGGGTAGCTATGGCTACACCTTC.

This sequence joins TRBV28 and TRBJ2-7; TRBD2 might be the D (6 bases). CDR1 is MDHEN, CDR2 SYDVKM, per germline. The CDR3 spans 14 residues. The V end lost 3 bases, the J end lost 2 bases, and 11 bases lay between the germline ends. The CDR3 sequence is CASSLGGFTYEQYF. CDR3 DNA sequence: TGTGCCAGCAGTTTGGGGGGATTCACCTACGAGCAGTACTTC.

J is TRBJ2-1 and V is TRBV5-6; TRBD2 aligns across 9 bases. The CDR3 is made up of 19 amino acids. CDR1 is SGHDT and CDR2 is YYEEEE in the germline V gene. V was clipped by 1 base and J by 2 bases; unmatched bases: 13. The CDR3 coding sequence is TGTGCCAGCAGCTTGAATTGGCGGGAGGGCCGGTCAGCCTACAATGAGCAGTTCTTC. Amino acid sequence: CASSLNWREGRSAYNEQFF.

The chain carries TRBV19 and TRBJ1-1, with D perhaps TRBD1 (6 bases). Germline values: CDR1 LNHDA, CDR2 SQIVND (reference sequence). The germline V and J ends were trimmed by 10 bases and 4 bases, with 16 bases remaining between them. The CDR3 consists of 13 residues. CDR3: CATESLDSTEAFF. CDR3 nucleotide sequence: TGTGCCACCGAGTCGCTGGACAGCACTGAAGCTTTCTTT.

The V call is TRBV7-9, the J call TRBJ1-5, with D possibly being TRBD1 (5 bases). Germline CDR1 reads SEHNR; CDR2 reads FQNEAQ (reference sequence). Trimming stripped 5 bases from V and 6 bases from J, with 8 bases between. CDR3 length equals 12 residues. In DNA, the CDR3 is TGTGCCAGCAGCGTCGGGGGTCAGCCCCAGCATTTT. Protein sequence: CASSVGGQPQHF. The variable domain in full, with the rest retrieved from reference TRBV7-9 and TRBJ1-5, is DTGVSQNPRHKITKRGQNVTFRCDPISEHNRLYWYRQTLGQGPEFLTYFQNEAQLEKSRLLSDRFSAERPKGSFSTLEIQRTEQGDSAMYLCASSVGGQPQHFGDGTRLSIL.

This chain joins TRBV2 and TRBJ1-1; D unclear. This CDR3 region has 12 residues. Germline values: CDR1 SNHLY, CDR2 FYNNEI. The V and J ends lost 9 bases and 0 bases respectively, with 8 bases between them. The CDR3 DNA sequence: TGTGCCAGTCTGGAGCTGAACACTGAAGCTTTCTTT. Translation gives CASLELNTEAFF. Looking up the rest from reference TRBV2 and TRBJ1-1 gives the full variable domain: EPEVTQTPSHQVTQMGQEVILRCVPISNHLYFYWYRQILGQKVEFLVSFYNNEISEKSEIFDDQFSVERPDGSNFTLKIRSTKLEDSAMYFCASLELNTEAFFGQGTRLTVV.

For the CDR3, the DNA is TGTGCCAGTAGTTCGGTTGGGGGCCCAGATACGCAGTATTTT. Translation gives CASSSVGGPDTQYF. The chain employs TRBV19 and TRBJ2-3, with D possibly being TRBD1 (6 bases). The V gene's germline CDR1 is LNHDA and CDR2 SQIVND (reference sequence). The CDR3 covers 14 residues. Trimming stripped 5 bases from V and 4 bases from J, with 13 bases between. The variable domain in full, with the rest retrieved from reference TRBV19 and TRBJ2-3, is DGGITQSPKYLFRKEGQNVTLSCEQNLNHDAMYWYRQDPGQGLRLIYYSQIVNDFQKGDIAEGYSVSREKKESFPLTVTSAQKNPTAFYLCASSSVGGPDTQYFGPGTRLTVL.

The CDR3 DNA follows: TGTGCCAGCAGCTTCCCCGAATTTAGCGGTAGCACAGATACGCAGTATTTT. This translates into CASSFPEFSGSTDTQYF. J is TRBJ2-3 and V is TRBV5-4; D perhaps matches TRBD2 (6 bases). Germline CDR1 reads SGHNT; CDR2 reads YYREEE (reference sequence). Trimming stripped 2 bases from V and 0 bases from J, with 16 bases between. CDR3 length: 17 residues.

V gene TRBV25-1 combines with J gene TRBJ1-4; the match to TRBD1 covers 12 bases. The CDR3 contains 18 residues. Germline lookup yields CDR1 MGHDK and CDR2 SYGVNS. Germline trimming cut 4 bases from V and 7 bases from J; bases unmatched to any gene: 13. CDR3 nucleotides: TGTGCCAGCAGTGGGGCCGGGACAGGGGGCGCGGCGGGTGAAAAACTGTTTTTT. Protein product: CASSGAGTGGAAGEKLFF.